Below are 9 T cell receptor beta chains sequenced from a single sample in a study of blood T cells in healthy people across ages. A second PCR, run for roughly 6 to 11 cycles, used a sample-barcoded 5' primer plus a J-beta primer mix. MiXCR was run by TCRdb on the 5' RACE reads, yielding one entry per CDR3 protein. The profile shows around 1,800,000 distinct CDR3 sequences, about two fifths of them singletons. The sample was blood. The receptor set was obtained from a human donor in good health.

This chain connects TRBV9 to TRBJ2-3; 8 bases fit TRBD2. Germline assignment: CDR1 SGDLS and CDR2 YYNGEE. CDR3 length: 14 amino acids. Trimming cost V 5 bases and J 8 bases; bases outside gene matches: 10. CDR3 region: CASSDPGLEGTQYF. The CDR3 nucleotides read TGTGCCAGCAGTGACCCGGGACTAGAAGGTACGCAGTATTTT.

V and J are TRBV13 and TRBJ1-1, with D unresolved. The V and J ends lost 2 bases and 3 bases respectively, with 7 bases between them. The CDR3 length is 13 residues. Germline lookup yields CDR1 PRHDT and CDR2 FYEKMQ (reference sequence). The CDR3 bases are TGTGCCAGCAGCTTAAGACTCCACACTGAAGCTTTCTTT. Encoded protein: CASSLRLHTEAFF.

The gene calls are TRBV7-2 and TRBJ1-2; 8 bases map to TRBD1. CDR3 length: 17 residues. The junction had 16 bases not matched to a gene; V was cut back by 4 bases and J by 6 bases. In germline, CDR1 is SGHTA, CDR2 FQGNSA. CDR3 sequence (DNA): TGTGCCAGCAGCTCCCCTATCCGACAACAGGGGGGGGATGGCTACACCTTC. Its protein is CASSSPIRQQGGDGYTF.

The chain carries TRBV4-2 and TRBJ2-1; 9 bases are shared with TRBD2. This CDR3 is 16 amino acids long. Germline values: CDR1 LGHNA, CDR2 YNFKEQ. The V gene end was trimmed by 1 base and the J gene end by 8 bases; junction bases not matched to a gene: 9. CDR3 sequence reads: CASSQGSGGRGDEQFF. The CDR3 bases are TGTGCCAGCAGCCAAGGCAGCGGGGGGCGAGGGGATGAGCAGTTCTTC.

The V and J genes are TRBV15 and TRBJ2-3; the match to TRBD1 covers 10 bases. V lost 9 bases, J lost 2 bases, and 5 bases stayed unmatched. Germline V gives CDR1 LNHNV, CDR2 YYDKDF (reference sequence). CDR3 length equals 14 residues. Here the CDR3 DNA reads TGTGCCACTGGGGACAGGGGATCCACAGATACGCAGTATTTT. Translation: CATGDRGSTDTQYF.

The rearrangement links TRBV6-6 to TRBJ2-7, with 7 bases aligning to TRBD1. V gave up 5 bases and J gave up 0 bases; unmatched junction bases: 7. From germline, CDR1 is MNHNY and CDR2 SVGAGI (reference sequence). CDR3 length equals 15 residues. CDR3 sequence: CASSRQGSSSYEQYF. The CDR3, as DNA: TGTGCCAGCAGTCGACAGGGTTCATCCTCCTACGAGCAGTACTTC.

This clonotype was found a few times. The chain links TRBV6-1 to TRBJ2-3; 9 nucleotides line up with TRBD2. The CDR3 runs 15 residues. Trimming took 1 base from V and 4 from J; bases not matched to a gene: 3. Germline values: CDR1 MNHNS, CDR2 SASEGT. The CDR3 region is CASSEGLAGSDTQYF. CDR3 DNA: TGTGCCAGCAGTGAAGGGCTAGCGGGGTCAGATACGCAGTATTTT.

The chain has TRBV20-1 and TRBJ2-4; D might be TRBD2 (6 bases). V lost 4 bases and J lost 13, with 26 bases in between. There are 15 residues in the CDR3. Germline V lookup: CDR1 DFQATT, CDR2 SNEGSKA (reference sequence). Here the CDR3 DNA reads TGCAGTGCTACAAGATGGGGGGACTCCTACAATGAGCAGTACTTC. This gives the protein CSATRWGDSYNEQYF.

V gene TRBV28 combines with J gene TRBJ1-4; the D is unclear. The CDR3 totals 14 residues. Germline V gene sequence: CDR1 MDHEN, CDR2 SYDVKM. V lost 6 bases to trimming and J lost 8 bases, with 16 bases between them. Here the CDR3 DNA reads TGTGCCAGCAGCCGGGCTCTGGAGATAGAAAAACTGTTTTTT. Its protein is CASSRALEIEKLFF.